The clone carrying this TCR beta chain has a handful of counts. Its antigen is unknown. This sample is part of a study of T cell repertoires in cytomegalovirus infection. Overall study context: The authors used CMV epitopes that were HLA-C-restricted (recently identified) and HLA-B-restricted (well studied). Both CMV infection and a matching HLA type were indicated by public TCR beta signatures.

Each CDR3 protein is one row after TCRdb ran MiXCR on the reads. Of approximately 120,000 distinct CDR3 sequences in the sample, around 29% are singletons; the top ten hold approximately 78%. Trimming took 2 bases from V and 5 from J, leaving 10 bases between them. CDR1 is MNHEY, CDR2 SMNVEV, per germline (reference sequence). The CDR3 is 13 residues long. Findings and caveats of the study: HLA-C-restricted CMV-specific TCR beta clonotypes were dominant in the ex vivo response. Accumulated public TCR beta family frequency recognized individuals carrying CMV together with the relevant HLA.

The chain joins TRBV27 to TRBJ2-7, with no clear D. The sequence was obtained from a human donor in good health (CMV status not recorded). Some clones in this sample may be carry-over from other donors' samples. Sequences were derived from CD8+ T cells from cultured PBMCs, sampled from culture after CMV antigen stimulation. The CDR3 DNA reads as TGTGCCAGCAGTTTAATCCCCTACGACGAGCAGTACTTC. Translated, it gives CASSLIPYDEQYF.